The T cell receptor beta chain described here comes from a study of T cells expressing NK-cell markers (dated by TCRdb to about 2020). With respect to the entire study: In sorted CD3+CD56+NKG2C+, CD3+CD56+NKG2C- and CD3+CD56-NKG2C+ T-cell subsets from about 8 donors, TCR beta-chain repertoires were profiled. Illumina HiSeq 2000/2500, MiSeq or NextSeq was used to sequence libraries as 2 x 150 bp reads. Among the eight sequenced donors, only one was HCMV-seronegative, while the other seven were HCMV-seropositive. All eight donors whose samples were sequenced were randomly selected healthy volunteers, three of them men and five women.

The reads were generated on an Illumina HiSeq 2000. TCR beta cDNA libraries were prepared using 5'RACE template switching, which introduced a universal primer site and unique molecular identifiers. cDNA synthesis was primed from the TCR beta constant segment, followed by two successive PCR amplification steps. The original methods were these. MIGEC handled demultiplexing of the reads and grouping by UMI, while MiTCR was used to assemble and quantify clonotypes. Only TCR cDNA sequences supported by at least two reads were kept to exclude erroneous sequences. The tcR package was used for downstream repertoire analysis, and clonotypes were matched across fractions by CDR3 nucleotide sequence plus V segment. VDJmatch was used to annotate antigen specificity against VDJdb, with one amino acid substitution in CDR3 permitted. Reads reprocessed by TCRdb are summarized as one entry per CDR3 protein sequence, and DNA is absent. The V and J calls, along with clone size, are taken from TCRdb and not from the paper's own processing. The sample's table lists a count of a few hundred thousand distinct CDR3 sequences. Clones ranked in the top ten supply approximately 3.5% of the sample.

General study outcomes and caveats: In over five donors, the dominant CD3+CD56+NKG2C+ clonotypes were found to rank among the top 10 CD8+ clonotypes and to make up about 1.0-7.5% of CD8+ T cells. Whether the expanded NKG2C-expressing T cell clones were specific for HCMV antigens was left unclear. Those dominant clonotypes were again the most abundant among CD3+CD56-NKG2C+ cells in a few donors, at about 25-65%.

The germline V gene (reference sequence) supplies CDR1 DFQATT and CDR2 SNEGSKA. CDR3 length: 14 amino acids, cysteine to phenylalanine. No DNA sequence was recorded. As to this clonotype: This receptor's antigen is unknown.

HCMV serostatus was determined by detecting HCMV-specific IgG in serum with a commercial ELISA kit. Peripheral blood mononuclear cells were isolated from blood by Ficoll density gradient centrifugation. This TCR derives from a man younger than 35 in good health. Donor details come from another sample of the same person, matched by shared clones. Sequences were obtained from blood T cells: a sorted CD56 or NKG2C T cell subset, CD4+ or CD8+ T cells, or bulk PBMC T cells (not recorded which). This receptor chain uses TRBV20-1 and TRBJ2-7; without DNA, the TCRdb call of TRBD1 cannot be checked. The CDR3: CSARQGLSSYEQYF.